These T cell receptor beta chains were read from a single sample in a study of OX40 agonist ivuxolimab in advanced cancers. Sequencing used immunoSEQ multiplex PCR; TCRdb keeps in-frame clones, though not all of them. There are around 1,700 clones in the sample; over 70% occur only once, and about 37% lies in the top ten. The sample here was CD4+ or CD8+ T cells sorted from blood, taken in a trial of the OX40 agonist ivuxolimab. These receptors originate from an adult with an advanced solid tumor such as melanoma, head and neck, liver or kidney cancer. The CDR3 runs from the conserved cysteine through the conserved F or W. The D gene is left open where the match is weak. A row's size may be missing; if present it is once, few, many or a size class.

v_call,clone_size,d_call,j_call,cdr3_aa,cdr3_nt
TRBV11-2,-,-,TRBJ2-7,CASSWGSYEQYF,TGTGCCAGCAGCTGGGGTTCCTACGAGCAGTACTTC
TRBV6-4,-,-,TRBJ1-2,CASSVSSENYGYTF,TGTGCCAGCAGTGTTAGCAGTGAAAACTATGGCTACACCTTC
TRBV11-2,-,TRBD2,TRBJ2-4,CASSWEGDLAKNIQYF,TGTGCCAGCAGCTGGGAGGGAGACTTGGCCAAAAACATTCAGTACTTC
TRBV5-1,-,TRBD1,TRBJ2-7,CASSPGQGSYEQYF,TGCGCCAGCTCCCCAGGACAGGGAAGCTACGAGCAGTACTTC
TRBV9,large,-,TRBJ1-5,CASSVGGPNQPQHF,TGTGCCAGCAGCGTAGGGGGACCTAATCAGCCCCAGCATTTT
TRBV11-2,few,TRBD1,TRBJ1-6,CASRAPGGYWSPLHF,TGTGCCAGCAGAGCCCCAGGGGGATATTGGTCACCCCTCCACTTT
TRBV2,-,-,TRBJ2-7,CASDGPDRPYEQYF,TGTGCCAGCGATGGGCCAGACAGACCTTACGAGCAGTACTTC
TRBV6-5,once,TRBD2,TRBJ2-5,CASSYRLAGETQYF,TGTGCCAGCAGTTATCGGCTAGCGGGGGAGACCCAGTACTTC
TRBV27,-,-,TRBJ1-2,CASGSGWYSGAYGYTF,TGTGCCAGCGGGTCTGGGTGGTATTCGGGGGCCTATGGCTACACCTTC
TRBV5-1,-,-,TRBJ1-5,CASSLESGAGQPQHF,TGCGCCAGCAGCTTGGAATCGGGGGCTGGTCAGCCCCAGCATTTT
TRBV7-3,-,TRBD2,TRBJ2-7,CASSLSSGATYEQYF,TGTGCCAGCAGCTTGTCTAGCGGGGCCACCTACGAGCAGTACTTC
TRBV19,few,-,TRBJ1-5,CATLVRGEGGNQPQHF,TGTGCCACCTTAGTCAGGGGAGAAGGTGGCAATCAGCCCCAGCATTTT
TRBV14,-,-,TRBJ2-7,CASSQTRPYEQYF,TGTGCCAGCAGCCAAACGAGGCCCTACGAGCAGTACTTC
TRBV30,-,-,TRBJ1-2,CAWRAPNYGYTF,TGTGCCTGGAGGGCACCCAACTATGGCTACACCTTC
TRBV5-5,-,TRBD2,TRBJ2-3,CASRRTSSDTQYF,TGTGCCAGCAGGAGGACTAGCTCAGATACGCAGTATTTT
TRBV19,large,TRBD1,TRBJ2-6,CASRGDRVYSGANVLTF,TGTGCCAGTAGGGGGGACAGAGTCTACTCTGGGGCCAACGTCCTGACTTTC
TRBV11-2,-,-,TRBJ2-7,CASSWWETVTYEQYF,TGTGCCAGCAGCTGGTGGGAGACTGTAACCTACGAGCAGTACTTC
TRBV10-3,-,TRBD1,TRBJ2-7,CATRDSLEEQYF,TGTGCCACCCGGGACAGTCTGGAAGAGCAGTACTTC
TRBV11-2,-,TRBD2,TRBJ2-3,CASSDLILAGVTDTQYF,TGTGCCAGCAGCGACCTGATACTAGCGGGCGTGACAGATACGCAGTATTTT
TRBV9,large,TRBD2,TRBJ2-3,CASSAGGGPDTQYF,TGTGCCAGCAGTGCCGGGGGGGGACCAGATACGCAGTATTTT
TRBV18,-,-,TRBJ2-3,CASSPSREDTQYF,TGTGCCAGCTCACCTTCGCGTGAAGATACGCAGTATTTT
TRBV5-5,-,-,TRBJ1-1,CASSLVGTEAFF,TGTGCCAGCAGCTTAGTTGGGACTGAAGCTTTCTTT
TRBV11-1,-,TRBD1,TRBJ2-7,CASRPTGTGSSYEQYF,TGTGCCAGCAGACCAACCGGGACAGGAAGCTCCTACGAGCAGTACTTC
TRBV5-6,-,TRBD1,TRBJ1-2,CASNLRDRGSYGYTF,TGTGCCAGCAACCTCCGGGACAGGGGGTCCTATGGCTACACCTTT
TRBV19,-,-,TRBJ2-5,CASSTDDQETQYF,TGTGCCAGTAGCACCGACGATCAAGAGACCCAGTACTTC
TRBV5-8,few,-,TRBJ2-6,CASSLSWTELGAGGANVLTF,TGTGCCAGCAGCTTGAGTTGGACAGAACTCGGGGCTGGTGGGGCCAACGTCCTGACTTTC
TRBV7-7,-,-,TRBJ1-2,CASSPWAVANYGYTF,TGTGCCAGCAGCCCATGGGCAGTAGCTAACTATGGCTACACCTTC